Sequencing of this T cell receptor (beta chain) was carried out in a study of blood T cell repertoires in COVID-19. Study summary: Donors in the United States, Italy and Spain gave samples during acute or convalescent COVID-19. The cDNA or gDNA used as material had been derived from T cells, B-cell-depleted T cells, or PBMCs.

Within the sample, this clone is medium-sized (0.01 to 0.1%). Authors' processing steps: Scientists estimated how many nucleated cells there were by amplifying reference gene primers. The repertoire was sequenced with immunoSEQ multiplex PCR; TCRdb's copy has only in-frame clones and lacks some. The V and J calls and clone size are taken from that table; D and trimming were inferred from the DNA. The sample carries over 250,000 clones, 83% recorded once. Germline CDR1 KGHSH, CDR2 LQKENI. The CDR3 runs to 15 residues. Trimming removed 3 bases from V and 6 bases from J; junction bases left unmatched: 7.

The chain uses TRBV18 and TRBJ1-2; 10 nucleotides match TRBD1. Sequenced input: peripheral blood. The sequence came from a woman aged 45-60 years who had recovered from COVID-19. CDR3: CASSPRTGGMDGYTF. The CDR3 DNA reads TGTGCCAGCTCACCTCGGACAGGGGGAATGGATGGCTACACCTTC. The complete variable domain, with remaining parts taken from reference TRBV18 and TRBJ1-2, reads NAGVMQNPRHLVRRRGQEARLRCSPMKGHSHVYWYRQLPEEGLKFMVYLQKENIIDESGMPKERFSAEFPKEGPSILRIQQVVRGDSAAYFCASSPRTGGMDGYTFGSGTRLTVV.